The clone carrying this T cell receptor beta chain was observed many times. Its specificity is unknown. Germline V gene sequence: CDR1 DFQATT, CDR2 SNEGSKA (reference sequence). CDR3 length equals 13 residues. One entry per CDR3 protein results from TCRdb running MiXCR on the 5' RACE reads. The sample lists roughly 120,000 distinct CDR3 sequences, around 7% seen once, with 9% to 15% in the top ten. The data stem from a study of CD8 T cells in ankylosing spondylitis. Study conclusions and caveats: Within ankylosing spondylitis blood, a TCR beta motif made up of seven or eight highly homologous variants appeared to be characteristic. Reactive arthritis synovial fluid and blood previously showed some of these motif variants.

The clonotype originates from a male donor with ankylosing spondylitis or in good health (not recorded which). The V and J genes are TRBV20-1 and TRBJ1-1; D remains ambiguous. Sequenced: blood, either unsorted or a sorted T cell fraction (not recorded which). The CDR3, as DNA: TGCAGAGGAACGACTGCCCGTTTCACTGAAGCTTTCTTT. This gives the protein CRGTTARFTEAFF.